Listed below are T cell receptor beta chains from one sample, sequenced in a study of blood T cells in healthy people across ages. Using its own MiXCR run on the 5' RACE reads, TCRdb lists one record per CDR3 protein. The data contain 800,000 to 950,000 distinct CDR3 sequences, under 35% of them seen just once; the ten biggest clones take up about 10%. These data were also reused for a study on T cells of mothers and their children.

Material: blood. All receptors derive from a woman aged 40-49 years in good health. CDR3s include the opening cysteine and the closing phenylalanine or tryptophan. Each record gives: clone size, D gene, V gene, J gene, CDR3 protein, CDR3 DNA. D genes are given only for firm matches. Size values are once, few and many counts, or a class for expanded clones, and some rows have none.

size: many
D: TRBD1
V: TRBV28
J: TRBJ2-7
CDR3: CASSLSGTGLYEQYF
DNA: TGTGCCAGCAGTCTATCCGGGACAGGGCTCTACGAGCAGTACTTC

size: many
D: -
V: TRBV7-8
J: TRBJ2-5
CDR3: CASSLTGIREEETQYF
DNA: TGTGCCAGCAGCTTAACCGGGATTAGGGAGGAAGAGACCCAGTACTTC

size: -
D: -
V: TRBV12-3/TRBV12-4
J: TRBJ2-5
CDR3: CASSRHQETQYF
DNA: TGTGCCAGCAGTAGGCACCAAGAGACCCAGTACTTC

size: few
D: -
V: TRBV12-3/TRBV12-4
J: TRBJ2-3
CDR3: CASRVPPDAQYF
DNA: TGTGCCAGCCGGGTGCCACCAGATGCGCAGTATTTT

size: -
D: -
V: TRBV5-1
J: TRBJ1-1
CDR3: CASSWDIFYEAFF
DNA: TGCGCCAGCAGCTGGGACATATTCTATGAAGCTTTCTTT

size: -
D: -
V: TRBV24-1
J: TRBJ1-2
CDR3: CATSDSGHYTF
DNA: TGTGCCACCAGTGATTCAGGCCATTACACCTTC

size: -
D: -
V: TRBV7-7
J: TRBJ1-1
CDR3: CASGSTVNTEAFF
DNA: TGTGCTAGCGGCTCTACAGTGAACACTGAAGCTTTCTTT

size: -
D: -
V: TRBV19
J: TRBJ1-1
CDR3: CASSIRRAGTEAFF
DNA: TGTGCCAGTAGTATTCGCAGGGCTGGCACTGAAGCTTTCTTT

size: -
D: -
V: TRBV12-3/TRBV12-4
J: TRBJ1-5
CDR3: CASRWGIQPQHF
DNA: TGTGCCAGCAGATGGGGGATCCAGCCCCAGCATTTT

size: -
D: -
V: TRBV28
J: TRBJ2-7
CDR3: CASSPAWGYNEQYF
DNA: TGTGCCAGCAGTCCGGCTTGGGGCTACAATGAGCAGTACTTC

size: -
D: -
V: TRBV4-3
J: TRBJ2-3
CDR3: CASSQDTGSADTQYF
DNA: TGCGCCAGCAGCCAAGACACGGGGTCAGCAGATACGCAGTATTTT

size: few
D: TRBD1
V: TRBV2
J: TRBJ2-2
CDR3: CASQARQGLAGELFF
DNA: TGTGCCAGCCAAGCCCGACAGGGTCTGGCCGGGGAGCTGTTTTTT

size: -
D: TRBD2
V: TRBV5-4
J: TRBJ2-5
CDR3: CASSLALLSSGGQETQYF
DNA: TGTGCCAGCAGCTTGGCCTTGCTTAGTAGCGGGGGACAAGAGACCCAGTACTTC

size: -
D: -
V: TRBV14
J: TRBJ2-7
CDR3: CASSQELGTYGQYF
DNA: TGTGCCAGCAGCCAAGAACTGGGTACCTACGGGCAGTACTTC

size: -
D: -
V: TRBV5-1
J: TRBJ1-5
CDR3: CASSSGTFNQPQHF
DNA: TGCGCCAGCAGCTCCGGGACATTCAATCAGCCCCAGCATTTT

size: many
D: TRBD1
V: TRBV3-1
J: TRBJ2-5
CDR3: CASSEDRVSDRETQYF
DNA: TGTGCCAGCAGCGAGGACAGGGTTTCCGACCGGGAGACCCAGTACTTC

size: many
D: TRBD1
V: TRBV7-2
J: TRBJ2-7
CDR3: CASSLAGQGAAYEQYF
DNA: TGTGCCAGCAGCTTAGCTGGACAGGGGGCCGCCTACGAGCAGTACTTC

size: many
D: -
V: TRBV6-4
J: TRBJ2-3
CDR3: CASSDSLASTDTQYF
DNA: TGTGCCAGCAGTGACTCACTAGCTAGCACAGATACGCAGTATTTT

size: many
D: -
V: TRBV27
J: TRBJ1-5
CDR3: CASSLFWGNQPQHF
DNA: TGTGCCAGCAGTTTATTTTGGGGCAATCAGCCCCAGCATTTT

size: -
D: -
V: TRBV18
J: TRBJ2-5
CDR3: CASSSPGGAKKTQYF
DNA: TGTGCCAGCTCTTCCCCAGGGGGGGCCAAAAAGACCCAGTACTTC

size: -
D: TRBD1
V: TRBV2
J: TRBJ2-3
CDR3: CASSETGTPTDTQYF
DNA: TGTGCCAGCTCGGAGACAGGGACCCCCACAGATACGCAGTATTTT

size: many
D: TRBD2
V: TRBV20-1
J: TRBJ2-1
CDR3: CSARLAGRTYNEQFF
DNA: TGCAGTGCTAGGTTAGCGGGCCGAACCTACAATGAGCAGTTCTTC

size: few
D: TRBD1
V: TRBV29-1
J: TRBJ1-6
CDR3: CSVAPGTGNSPLHF
DNA: TGCAGCGTCGCCCCCGGGACAGGGAATTCACCCCTCCACTTT

size: few
D: -
V: TRBV28
J: TRBJ1-6
CDR3: CASTLGGQPIHSPLHF
DNA: TGTGCCAGTACGCTAGGAGGACAGCCTATTCATTCACCCCTCCACTTT

size: -
D: -
V: TRBV3-1
J: TRBJ2-7
CDR3: CASSHLSGSYEQYF
DNA: TGTGCCAGCAGCCACCTATCGGGGTCCTACGAGCAGTACTTC

size: few
D: -
V: TRBV6-1
J: TRBJ1-2
CDR3: CASSGGRTRWGYTF
DNA: TGTGCCAGCAGTGGGGGCCGGACAAGATGGGGCTACACCTTC

size: few
D: -
V: TRBV12-5
J: TRBJ1-2
CDR3: CASGPDFEGSGGYTF
DNA: TGTGCTAGTGGTCCCGACTTTGAGGGGTCAGGGGGCTACACCTTC

size: few
D: TRBD2
V: TRBV20-1
J: TRBJ2-1
CDR3: CSARGLAGGRGYNEQFF
DNA: TGCAGTGCTAGGGGACTAGCGGGGGGCCGGGGGTACAATGAGCAGTTCTTC

size: -
D: TRBD1
V: TRBV7-8
J: TRBJ2-1
CDR3: CAGSTPGQGVMNEQFF
DNA: TGTGCCGGTAGCACACCGGGACAGGGAGTTATGAATGAGCAGTTCTTC

size: -
D: -
V: TRBV6-5
J: TRBJ2-1
CDR3: CASSYEGSSYNEQFF
DNA: TGTGCCAGCAGTTACGAGGGGAGCTCCTACAATGAGCAGTTCTTC

size: -
D: -
V: TRBV6-6
J: TRBJ2-7
CDR3: CASSDGGAGEQYF
DNA: TGTGCCAGCAGCGACGGGGGAGCGGGCGAGCAGTACTTC

size: many
D: TRBD2
V: TRBV7-2
J: TRBJ2-4
CDR3: CASSPGGTLAKNIQYF
DNA: TGTGCCAGCAGCCCCGGGGGGACCTTAGCCAAAAACATTCAGTACTTC

size: -
D: TRBD1
V: TRBV25-1
J: TRBJ2-3
CDR3: CASKQPGQGLNTDTQYF
DNA: TGTGCCAGCAAACAACCGGGACAGGGTTTGAACACAGATACGCAGTATTTT

size: -
D: TRBD1
V: TRBV11-2
J: TRBJ2-7
CDR3: CASSITDRGPYEQYF
DNA: TGTGCCAGCAGCATCACCGACAGGGGTCCCTACGAGCAGTACTTC

size: -
D: -
V: TRBV5-1
J: TRBJ1-2
CDR3: CASSLSTAYYGYTF
DNA: TGCGCCAGCAGCTTGTCGACAGCCTACTATGGCTACACCTTC

size: -
D: -
V: TRBV7-7
J: TRBJ1-1
CDR3: CASSSLGQVGEEAFF
DNA: TGTGCTAGCAGCTCCCTGGGCCAGGTGGGTGAGGAGGCTTTCTTT

size: many
D: -
V: TRBV11-2
J: TRBJ2-1
CDR3: CASSLGREQFF
DNA: TGTGCCAGCAGCTTAGGACGGGAGCAGTTCTTC

size: once
D: -
V: TRBV25-1
J: TRBJ1-2
CDR3: CASSDQYGYTF
DNA: TGTGCCAGCAGTGACCAGTATGGCTACACCTTC

size: few
D: -
V: TRBV4-3
J: TRBJ2-2
CDR3: CASSPQWDTGELFF
DNA: TGCGCCAGCAGCCCCCAGTGGGACACCGGGGAGCTGTTTTTT

size: -
D: -
V: TRBV7-3
J: TRBJ2-1
CDR3: CASSLTVGSWQFF
DNA: TGTGCCAGCAGCTTAACGGTCGGATCCTGGCAGTTCTTC

size: -
D: -
V: TRBV27
J: TRBJ1-1
CDR3: CASSPAVRRGNTEAFF
DNA: TGTGCCAGCAGTCCAGCTGTGAGGCGGGGGAACACTGAAGCTTTCTTT

size: few
D: -
V: TRBV10-3
J: TRBJ1-1
CDR3: CAIRQTQSSMNTEAFF
DNA: TGTGCCATCAGGCAGACCCAGTCTTCCATGAACACTGAAGCTTTCTTT

size: many
D: TRBD1
V: TRBV29-1
J: TRBJ2-7
CDR3: CSVSTGSYEQYF
DNA: TGCAGCGTATCGACAGGGTCCTACGAGCAGTACTTC

size: -
D: -
V: TRBV5-1
J: TRBJ1-2
CDR3: CASSRESFGEETNCGYTF
DNA: TGCGCCAGCAGCCGGGAGTCCTTTGGTGAAGAAACTAACTGTGGCTACACCTTC

size: many
D: TRBD2
V: TRBV24-1
J: TRBJ2-5
CDR3: CATSDSGTRSGETQYF
DNA: TGTGCCACCAGTGATTCGGGGACTAGGAGCGGAGAGACCCAGTACTTC

size: few
D: -
V: TRBV20-1
J: TRBJ1-4
CDR3: CSARMGPRRTNEKLFF
DNA: TGCAGTGCTAGAATGGGTCCTCGGCGGACTAATGAAAAACTGTTTTTT

size: -
D: TRBD1
V: TRBV7-9
J: TRBJ2-1
CDR3: CASSFVGTGHNERFF
DNA: TGTGCCAGCAGCTTCGTAGGGACAGGCCACAATGAGCGGTTCTTC

size: many
D: -
V: TRBV20-1
J: TRBJ2-4
CDR3: CSAYEQRIQYF
DNA: TGCAGTGCTTACGAACAGAGAATTCAGTACTTC

size: many
D: -
V: TRBV5-6
J: TRBJ2-7
CDR3: CASSPGTTTYEQYF
DNA: TGTGCCAGCAGCCCTGGGACAACGACCTACGAGCAGTACTTC

size: many
D: TRBD1
V: TRBV27
J: TRBJ1-1
CDR3: CASSDRGRGAFF
DNA: TGTGCCAGCAGTGACAGGGGGCGGGGAGCTTTCTTT

size: few
D: -
V: TRBV12-3/TRBV12-4
J: TRBJ1-2
CDR3: CARSLGEDGYTF
DNA: TGTGCCCGCAGTTTAGGAGAGGACGGCTACACCTTC

size: -
D: -
V: TRBV7-9
J: TRBJ2-3
CDR3: CAGQWGSTDTQYF
DNA: TGTGCCGGCCAATGGGGGAGCACAGATACGCAGTATTTT